This is a list of T cell receptor beta chains from one sample in a study of blood T cell repertoires in COVID-19. This table comes from immunoSEQ multiplex PCR, and its TCRdb copy is limited to in-frame clones, with some not included. The sample has about 150,000 clones, around 85% seen once. The sequenced sample consisted of peripheral blood. The receptors were sampled from a woman aged 70-85 years with acute or convalescent COVID-19. Both conserved end residues are part of each CDR3. A D gene is named only where the DNA matches it firmly. Some rows have no size entry. The others give once, few or many, or a class for an expanded clone.

CDR3 protein,CDR3 DNA,clone size,V gene,D gene,J gene
CASSLALNYGYTF,TGCGCCAGCAGCTTAGCGCTTAACTATGGCTACACCTTC,.,TRBV5-1,.,TRBJ1-2
CASSLGGGEQFF,TGTGCCAGCAGCTTAGGGGGGGGTGAGCAGTTCTTC,.,TRBV7-6,TRBD2,TRBJ2-1
CASSSFPAGLTGSGQETQYF,TGCGCCAGCAGCTCGTTTCCCGCCGGCCTAACAGGGAGTGGGCAAGAGACCCAGTACTTC,.,TRBV5-1,.,TRBJ2-5
CASSPRTGGDSPLHF,TGTGCCAGCTCACCTCGGACAGGGGGTGATTCACCCCTCCACTTT,.,TRBV18,TRBD1,TRBJ1-6
CASSSARRGGEQYF,TGTGCCAGCAGCTCCGCCCGACGGGGGGGCGAGCAGTACTTC,once,TRBV11-2,TRBD2,TRBJ2-7
CASSLGGQGRAWDYGYTF,TGTGCCAGCAGCTTAGGCGGACAGGGGCGAGCCTGGGACTATGGCTACACCTTC,.,TRBV11-2,TRBD1,TRBJ1-2
CASSYPSGNRGETQYF,TGTGCCAGCAGTTACCCGAGCGGAAACAGGGGAGAGACCCAGTACTTC,few,TRBV6-2/TRBV6-3,TRBD1,TRBJ2-5
CASSLAKSSYEQYF,TGTGCCAGCAGCTTGGCAAAGAGCTCCTACGAGCAGTACTTC,.,TRBV5-4,.,TRBJ2-7
CASSQRHDAGYEQYF,TGTGCCAGCAGCCAACGACATGATGCCGGCTACGAGCAGTACTTC,.,TRBV11-2,.,TRBJ2-7
CASSYSWQGGEQYF,TGTGCCAGCAGTTACTCGTGGCAGGGGGGCGAGCAGTACTTC,.,TRBV6-5,.,TRBJ2-7
CATSRDRGGSNQPQHF,TGTGCCACCAGCAGAGATCGGGGTGGAAGCAATCAGCCCCAGCATTTT,.,TRBV15,.,TRBJ1-5
CASSWDTRNSPLHF,TGTGCCAGCAGCTGGGACACCCGTAATTCACCCCTCCACTTT,once,TRBV5-4,.,TRBJ1-6
CSVGDRGFSTEAFF,TGCAGCGTTGGGGACAGGGGGTTTTCAACTGAAGCTTTCTTT,.,TRBV29-1,TRBD1,TRBJ1-1
CASSLVPGGERTEQFF,TGCGCCAGCAGCTTGGTTCCAGGGGGCGAGAGAACTGAGCAGTTCTTC,.,TRBV5-1,TRBD1,TRBJ2-1
CASSYSRQHSGNTIYF,TGTGCCAGCAGTTACTCGCGACAGCACTCTGGAAACACCATATATTTT,.,TRBV6-5,.,TRBJ1-3
CASGSTASTDTQYF,TGTGCTAGTGGATCGACAGCTAGCACAGATACGCAGTATTTT,.,TRBV12-5,.,TRBJ2-3
CASGYRDRGRTDTQYF,TGTGCCAGCGGGTACCGGGACAGGGGCCGCACAGATACGCAGTATTTT,once,TRBV25-1,TRBD1,TRBJ2-3
CASSSFPVQGASGNTIYF,TGTGCCAGCAGCTCGTTCCCCGTACAGGGGGCGTCGGGAAACACCATATATTTT,.,TRBV7-2,TRBD1,TRBJ1-3
CATSSNTEAFF,TGTGCCACCTCTTCGAACACTGAAGCTTTCTTT,.,TRBV6-5,.,TRBJ1-1
CASSQGAQTQYF,TGTGCCAGCAGCCAGGGGGCGCAGACCCAGTACTTC,.,TRBV12-3/TRBV12-4,TRBD1,TRBJ2-5
CASSYGPVYNSPLHF,TGTGCCAGCAGTTACGGCCCCGTTTATAATTCACCCCTCCACTTT,few,TRBV6-5,.,TRBJ1-6
CASSPKTGGRYGYTF,TGTGCCAGCAGTCCAAAAACAGGGGGCAGGTATGGCTACACCTTC,.,TRBV28,TRBD1,TRBJ1-2
CASSLAGGGRSPLHF,TGTGCCAGCAGCTTAGCAGGGGGCGGAAGATCACCCCTCCACTTT,.,TRBV11-2,TRBD1,TRBJ1-6
CASSYSAGKPEAFF,TGTGCCAGCAGTTACTCGGCGGGAAAACCTGAAGCTTTCTTT,.,TRBV6-5,.,TRBJ1-1
CASRSTARGYGYTF,TGCGCCAGCAGAAGTACAGCTAGGGGGTATGGCTACACCTTC,.,TRBV5-1,.,TRBJ1-2
CASSLSRGGSNGYTF,TGTGCCAGCAGCTTGAGCAGGGGTGGTAGTAATGGCTACACCTTC,.,TRBV7-2,.,TRBJ1-2
CASSPRDKGNSPLHF,TGTGCCAGCTCACCACGGGACAAGGGCAATTCACCCCTCCACTTT,.,TRBV18,.,TRBJ1-6
CASSRTNQANYNEQFF,TGTGCCAGTAGCAGAACCAATCAGGCCAACTACAATGAGCAGTTCTTC,.,TRBV19,.,TRBJ2-1
CASGQGLAGGYINQETQYF,TGTGCTAGTGGTCAAGGACTAGCGGGGGGCTATATCAACCAAGAGACCCAGTACTTC,.,TRBV12-5,TRBD2,TRBJ2-5
CASILPQGTGLEGEAFF,TGCGCCAGCATCCTACCTCAGGGGACAGGTCTCGAGGGTGAAGCTTTCTTT,.,TRBV10-1,TRBD1,TRBJ1-1
CASSARQGLNTEAFF,TGTGCCAGCAGTGCTAGACAGGGTCTCAACACTGAAGCTTTCTTT,.,TRBV27,TRBD1,TRBJ1-1
CASSSRLLGPGNTIYF,TGTGCCAGCAGCTCCCGCCTCTTGGGCCCTGGAAACACCATATATTTT,.,TRBV7-8,.,TRBJ1-3
CASDQGHRAGNSPLHF,TGTGCCAGCGATCAAGGCCACAGGGCAGGCAATTCACCCCTCCACTTT,.,TRBV19,.,TRBJ1-6
CATSASGASDLSQEAFF,TGTGCCACCAGTGCGTCCGGGGCTAGCGATTTGAGTCAAGAAGCTTTCTTT,.,TRBV24-1,.,TRBJ1-1
CASSGQGSSNTGELFF,TGCGCCAGCAGTGGACAGGGATCTTCGAACACCGGGGAGCTGTTTTTT,.,TRBV10-2,TRBD1,TRBJ2-2
CSASPPGTGGRCQPQHF,TGCAGTGCTAGTCCACCCGGGACAGGGGGTCGGTGTCAGCCCCAGCATTTT,.,TRBV20-1,TRBD1,TRBJ1-5
CASTLGGTLHYGYTF,TGTGCCAGCACCTTGGGAGGGACATTACACTATGGCTACACCTTC,.,TRBV7-9,.,TRBJ1-2
CASRMSGGAKNTEAFF,TGCGCCAGCAGGATGTCAGGGGGCGCGAAAAACACTGAAGCTTTCTTT,.,TRBV5-1,TRBD1,TRBJ1-1
CAWSVLAPGELFF,TGTGCCTGGAGTGTACTAGCGCCCGGGGAGCTGTTTTTT,.,TRBV30,TRBD2,TRBJ2-2
CASSLFGTSGGNTDTQYF,TGCGCCAGCAGCTTGTTCGGGACTAGCGGGGGGAACACAGATACGCAGTATTTT,few,TRBV5-1,TRBD2,TRBJ2-3
CASSPDRARNTEAFF,TGTGCCAGCAGCCCTGACAGGGCGAGAAACACTGAAGCTTTCTTT,few,TRBV11-2,TRBD1,TRBJ1-1
CASIKFSGVPNEQFF,TGTGCCAGCATTAAGTTTAGCGGGGTTCCCAATGAGCAGTTCTTC,.,TRBV6-6,TRBD2,TRBJ2-1
CASSPVGTGNSYGYTF,TGTGCCAGTAGTCCCGTCGGGACAGGGAATTCCTATGGCTACACCTTC,.,TRBV19,TRBD1,TRBJ1-2
CASSRMSTGRSNEQFF,TGTGCCAGTAGTAGGATGTCGACAGGAAGGTCCAATGAGCAGTTCTTC,.,TRBV19,.,TRBJ2-1
CASSPGAGGPGSGYTF,TGTGCCAGCTCACCCGGGGCCGGCGGCCCCGGGAGTGGCTACACCTTC,.,TRBV18,.,TRBJ1-2
CASSHGSSGNTIYF,TGTGCCAGCAGCCACGGGAGCTCTGGAAACACCATATATTTT,.,TRBV3-1/TRBV3-2,.,TRBJ1-3
CASSIGQGLGGTDTQYF,TGTGCCAGTAGTATAGGCCAAGGCCTCGGGGGCACAGATACGCAGTATTTT,.,TRBV19,.,TRBJ2-3
CASSLAARVFKETQYF,TGTGCCAGCAGCTTAGCGGCCCGGGTATTTAAAGAGACCCAGTACTTC,.,TRBV11-2,.,TRBJ2-5